Each of the 27 T cell receptor beta chains below was sequenced from the same sample in a study of T cells after yellow fever vaccination. TCRdb recomputed calls from the 5' RACE reads with MiXCR, one row per CDR3 protein. The sample records 500,000 to 650,000 distinct CDR3 sequences, about a sixth being singletons. The sequencing used PBMCs, collected 4 to 5 days after the first yellow fever vaccination. The receptor source for this set is a man between 18 and 35 years old who received the YFV17D yellow fever vaccine.

The V call is TRBV12-3 or TRBV12-4, the J call TRBJ1-1; D perhaps matches TRBD1 (5 bases). This CDR3 comprises 14 residues. V lost 4 bases, J lost 3 bases, and 12 bases lay in between. DNA for the CDR3: TGTGCCAGCAGTTCAATGACAGCGCACACTGAAGCTTTCTTT. It specifies CASSSMTAHTEAFF.

This clonotype was counted between two and nine times. The chain recombines TRBV6-5 with TRBJ1-1; D is ambiguous. Trimming left V 5 bases short and J 5 bases short, with 18 bases between. Germline values: CDR1 MNHEY, CDR2 SVGAGI. The CDR3 runs to 15 residues. CDR3 amino acids: CASSNRPRGGTEAFF. The CDR3, as DNA: TGTGCCAGCAGTAACCGACCCCGGGGAGGGACTGAAGCTTTCTTT.

This clonotype was picked up many times. This sequence joins TRBV7-9 and TRBJ1-4, with 9 positions matching TRBD1. The germline CDR1 and CDR2 sequences are SEHNR and FQNEAQ (reference sequence). The CDR3 runs to 14 residues. After removal of 5 bases from V and 5 bases from J, the junction contained 3 bases not matched to a gene. The CDR3 here is CASSPGQGNEKLFF. CDR3 in DNA: TGTGCCAGCAGCCCGGGACAGGGCAATGAAAAACTGTTTTTT.

This clonotype was counted only a few times. This chain uses TRBV10-3 with TRBJ2-3; D possibly corresponds to TRBD1 (5 bases). Trimming took off 7 bases at V and 2 bases at J, with 10 bases between the two ends. Germline-derived CDR1 and CDR2 are ENHRY and SYGVKD. This CDR3 is 13 amino acids long. Here the CDR3 DNA reads TGTGCCATCAATACAGGCTTCACAGATACGCAGTATTTT. It specifies CAINTGFTDTQYF.

The genes are TRBV7-9 and TRBJ2-1; 7 nucleotides line up with TRBD2. CDR3 length: 16 residues. Germline V CDR1 and CDR2: SEHNR, FQNEAQ (reference sequence). The ends lost 5 bases at V and 7 bases at J; junction bases unmatched: 14. This CDR3 reads CASSTRQRGFVNEQFF. CDR3 coding DNA: TGTGCCAGCAGCACCCGCCAGCGGGGATTTGTGAATGAGCAGTTCTTC.

This clonotype was counted ten times or more. This chain uses TRBV12-3 or TRBV12-4 with TRBJ1-5, with no clear D. The V end was cut by 3 bases, the J end by 5 bases, with 14 bases between. CDR3 size: 15 residues. The CDR3 region has the DNA TGTGCCAGCAGTTTTGCATCGGGTTTGGATCAGCCCCAGCATTTT. Translation: CASSFASGLDQPQHF.

The V gene is TRBV5-1, the J gene TRBJ1-1; D unclear. The CDR3 sequence is 14 residues long. The germline V gene has CDR1 SGHRS and CDR2 YFSETQ. The ends were cut back, 4 bases at V and 1 base at J, with 11 bases in the middle. The CDR3 sequence: CASSTDGTNTEAFF. CDR3 nucleotides: TGCGCCAGCAGCACGGACGGAACGAACACTGAAGCTTTCTTT.

This clonotype turned up a few times. The chain uses TRBV10-1 and TRBJ2-1; 10 bases align to TRBD2. The CDR3 loop spans 15 amino acids. The junction had 3 bases not matched to a gene; V was cut back by 5 bases and J by 2 bases. Germline V gives CDR1 WNHNN, CDR2 SYGVQD (reference sequence). The CDR3 is CASSTGTSAYNEQFF. The CDR3 DNA sequence: TGCGCCAGCAGTACCGGGACTAGCGCCTACAATGAGCAGTTCTTC.

The gene calls are TRBV7-2 and TRBJ2-3; the match to TRBD2 covers 8 bases. Germline lookup yields CDR1 SGHTA and CDR2 FQGNSA. With 5 bases clipped from V and 4 bases from J, the junction kept 11 bases outside the gene matches. The CDR3 spans 16 residues. CDR3 region: CASSLPAGGGADTQYF. In DNA, the CDR3 is TGTGCCAGCAGCCTTCCGGCGGGGGGAGGAGCAGATACGCAGTATTTT.

This clonotype was found once. The CDR3 here is CSAGGALSNEKLFF. For the CDR3, the DNA is TGCAGTGCGGGGGGCGCTCTTTCTAATGAAAAACTGTTTTTT. The J gene is TRBJ1-4, the V gene TRBV20-1; perhaps TRBD1 as D (6 bases). Germline assignment: CDR1 DFQATT and CDR2 SNEGSKA (reference sequence). Trimming took 6 bases from V and 3 from J, leaving 14 bases between them. This CDR3 contains 14 residues.

The chain joins TRBV4-2 to TRBJ2-3; 7 positions agree with TRBD1. Looked up from germline, CDR1 is LGHNA and CDR2 is YNFKEQ. This CDR3 spans 15 amino acids. Trimming at V came to 4 bases and at J to 0 bases, leaving 4 bases not matched to a gene. This chain's CDR3 is CASSPLTGSTDTQYF. In DNA, the CDR3 is TGTGCCAGCAGCCCGCTGACAGGGAGCACAGATACGCAGTATTTT.

This rearrangement joins TRBV18 to TRBJ2-3, with D perhaps TRBD2 (5 bases). The length of the CDR3 is 16 residues. Germline CDR1 and CDR2: KGHSH and LQKENI. The germline V and J ends were trimmed by 6 bases and 1 base, with 17 bases remaining between them. CDR3 sequence: CASSLLSHGGTDTQYF. The CDR3 DNA reads as TGTGCCAGCTCTCTACTTTCCCACGGGGGCACAGATACGCAGTATTTT.

This chain links TRBV7-6 with TRBJ2-7; D might be TRBD2 (5 bases). The CDR3 spans 18 residues. V was shortened by 1 base and J by 1 base, with 20 bases between the two germline ends. Germline V gene data show CDR1 as SGHVS and CDR2 as FNYEAQ. The CDR3 DNA sequence: TGTGCCAGCAGCTTAGTTTTAGGGCTAGCCGAGGGTTCCTACGAGCAGTACTTC. Its protein is CASSLVLGLAEGSYEQYF.

With regard to this clonotype: At one end, the junction sequence differs from germline, possibly due to a read error. This rearrangement joins TRBV6-1 to TRBJ1-2; D possibly corresponds to TRBD1 (5 bases). CDR3 length equals 17 residues. In germline, CDR1 is MNHNS, CDR2 SASEGT. CDR3 amino acids: CASIGLTADGVNYDYTF. CDR3 coding DNA: TGTGCCAGCATAGGATTGACAGCCGACGGGGTCAACTATGACTACACCTTC.

This clonotype was counted between two and nine times. J is TRBJ2-5 and V is TRBV12-5; no reliable D call. The CDR3 totals 15 residues. Germline lookup yields CDR1 LGHNT and CDR2 FRNRAP. Trimming stripped 1 base from V and 0 bases from J, with 9 bases between. CDR3 DNA sequence: TGTGCTAGTGGTTTGGGCATTGAGCACCAAGAGACCCAGTACTTC. Protein sequence: CASGLGIEHQETQYF.

This chain uses TRBV24-1 with TRBJ1-5; no definite D call. Germline V gives CDR1 KGHDR, CDR2 SFDVKD. V shed 7 bases and J shed 4 bases, with 7 bases lying between them. This CDR3 is 12 amino acids long. As DNA, the CDR3 is TGTGCCACCAGCTCGGAAAATCAGCCCCAGCATTTT. Translated, it gives CATSSENQPQHF.

The rearrangement joins TRBV20-1 to TRBJ1-4; the D is unclear. The CDR3 length is 12 residues. The germline V gene has CDR1 DFQATT and CDR2 SNEGSKA (reference sequence). V was clipped by 4 bases and J by 6 bases, with 9 bases between them. CDR3 in DNA: TGCAGTGCTACACGGGCTGATGAAAAACTGTTTTTT. As protein: CSATRADEKLFF.

This clonotype occurred many times. V usage is TRBV29-1 and J usage is TRBJ1-4; D unclear. Germline V gene lookup returns CDR1 SQVTM and CDR2 ANQGSEA. The CDR3 loop spans 14 amino acids. V shed 6 bases and J shed 0 bases, with 11 bases lying between them. CDR3: CSVAPEATNEKLFF. The CDR3 coding sequence is TGCAGCGTGGCCCCAGAGGCAACTAATGAAAAACTGTTTTTT.

This chain connects TRBV6-1 to TRBJ1-5; TRBD1 agrees at 7 bases. V was clipped by 7 bases and J by 0 bases; unmatched bases: 6. The CDR3 runs 15 residues. The germline gives CDR1 MNHNS, CDR2 SASEGT. This CDR3 reads CASKGGAYSNQPQHF. The CDR3, as DNA: TGTGCCAGCAAAGGGGGCGCGTATAGCAATCAGCCCCAGCATTTT.

V is TRBV29-1 and J is TRBJ1-6; no clear D. The CDR3 spans 13 residues. The germline CDR1 and CDR2 sequences are SQVTM and ANQGSEA. Between the trimmed V and J ends, which lost 4 bases and 7 bases, there was a span of 11 bases. CDR3 in amino acids: CSVGEEWNSPLHF. CDR3 in DNA: TGCAGCGTTGGGGAAGAGTGGAATTCACCCCTCCACTTT.

The chain is built from TRBV7-2 and TRBJ1-2, with D maybe TRBD1 (5 bases). Germline V lookup: CDR1 SGHTA, CDR2 FQGNSA. V was shortened by 3 bases and J by 6 bases, with 11 bases between the two germline ends. This CDR3 is 13 amino acids long. CDR3 coding DNA: TGTGCCAGCAGCTTCGGGGCAGGGAATGGCTACACCTTC. Translation gives CASSFGAGNGYTF.

This clonotype was seen only a few times. The CDR3 nucleotides read TGTGCCAGCAGCTTAGGGGTAGGGGGCCTGCCCCTCTACGAGCAGTACTTC. Translation: CASSLGVGGLPLYEQYF. V usage is TRBV7-2 and J usage is TRBJ2-7; 7 bases align to TRBD1. The CDR3 is made up of 17 amino acids. The germline V gene encodes CDR1 SGHTA and CDR2 FQGNSA. V lost 1 base, J lost 3 bases, and 12 bases stayed unmatched.

The chain couples TRBV19 to TRBJ2-1; D is undetermined. The V gene lost 3 bases and the J gene lost 9 bases, with 6 bases spanning the gap. This CDR3 contains 11 residues. CDR1 is LNHDA and CDR2 is SQIVND in the germline V gene (reference sequence). Here the CDR3 reads CASSMGSEQFF. DNA for the CDR3: TGTGCCAGTAGTATGGGCAGTGAGCAGTTCTTC. Full variable domain (remainder filled in from reference TRBV19 and TRBJ2-1): DGGITQSPKYLFRKEGQNVTLSCEQNLNHDAMYWYRQDPGQGLRLIYYSQIVNDFQKGDIAEGYSVSREKKESFPLTVTSAQKNPTAFYLCASSMGSEQFFGPGTRLTVL.

V and J are TRBV3-1 and TRBJ1-5; no reliable D call. Deletions cut 4 bases from V and 5 bases from J, with 9 bases between. The CDR3 sequence is 13 residues long. Germline V gene sequence: CDR1 LGHDT, CDR2 YNNKEL (reference sequence). CDR3 residues: CASSRGAHQPQHF. DNA for the CDR3: TGTGCCAGCAGCCGAGGAGCTCATCAGCCCCAGCATTTT. The full variable domain, its missing parts supplied by reference TRBV3-1 and TRBJ1-5, is DTAVSQTPKYLVTQMGNDKSIKCEQNLGHDTMYWYKQDSKKFLKIMFSYNNKELIINETVPNRFSPKSPDKAHLNLHINSLELGDSAVYFCASSRGAHQPQHFGDGTRLSIL.

V and J are TRBV12-3 or TRBV12-4 and TRBJ2-5; 9 bases map to TRBD2. V lost 3 bases to trimming and J lost 2 bases; unmatched junction nucleotides: 4. CDR3 size: 15 residues. CDR3 bases: TGTGCCAGCAGTTTTGCTAGCGGGGCACAAGAGACCCAGTACTTC. Translating it yields CASSFASGAQETQYF.

This clonotype showed up just a few times. CDR3 sequence: CASARISGANVLTF. The DNA of the CDR3 is TGTGCCAGCGCCAGGATCTCTGGGGCCAACGTCCTGACTTTC. The J gene is TRBJ2-6, the V gene TRBV2; D uncertain. The CDR3 has 14 residues. V lost 8 bases and J lost 0, with 8 bases in between. Germline CDR1 is SNHLY and CDR2 is FYNNEI.

The chain recombines TRBV4-1 with TRBJ1-1, with D unclear. Germline CDR1 is MGHRA and CDR2 is YSYEKL. Trimming removed 6 bases at V and 1 base at J, with 12 bases between. The CDR3 sequence is 14 residues long. CDR3 residues: CASRGPLRNTEAFF. In nucleotides, the CDR3 is TGCGCCAGCAGGGGCCCGCTTCGGAACACTGAAGCTTTCTTT.